The clone carrying this TCR beta chain was counted once. RNA was extracted with the RNeasy kit, and a quantity of about 0.45 to 1 ug was reverse transcribed using random hexamers. The method of amplification for TCR beta CDR3 was immunoSEQ multiplex PCR, covering 54 Vbeta and 13 Jbeta. TCRdb ran MiXCR on the immunoSEQ multiplex PCR reads and lists one entry per CDR3 protein. Of 400,000 or so distinct CDR3 sequences in the sample, 85% to 90% are singletons; the top ten hold approximately 0.11%. The sample originates from a study of CD8 T cells in Susac syndrome. The germline gives CDR1 DFQATT, CDR2 SNEGSKA (reference sequence). Trimming took off 0 bases at V and 1 base at J, with 13 bases between the two ends. This CDR3 has 16 amino acids.

This TCR was recovered from a human donor with multiple sclerosis. Sequencing was done on a sample of CD8+ T cells from PBMCs. This chain uses TRBV20-1 with TRBJ1-3; D unclear. The CDR3: CSARDMVASSGNTIYF. The CDR3 bases are TGCAGTGCTAGAGACATGGTCGCATCTTCTGGAAACACCATATATTTT.